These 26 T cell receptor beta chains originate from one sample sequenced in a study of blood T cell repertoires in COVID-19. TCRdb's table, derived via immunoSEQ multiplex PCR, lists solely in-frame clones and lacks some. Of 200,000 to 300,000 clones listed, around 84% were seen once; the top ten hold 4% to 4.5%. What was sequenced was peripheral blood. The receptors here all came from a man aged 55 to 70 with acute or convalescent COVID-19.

The CDR3 is CASSLIVGRGGLTGTEAFF. As DNA, the CDR3 is TGTGCCAGCAGTTTAATCGTGGGTCGCGGGGGACTAACGGGGACTGAAGCTTTCTTT. V is TRBV28 and J is TRBJ1-1; D perhaps matches TRBD1 (5 bases). Germline assignment: CDR1 MDHEN and CDR2 SYDVKM. Trimming stripped 2 bases from V and 5 bases from J, with 27 bases between. The CDR3 consists of 19 residues.

The CDR3 here is CASRVFLSGGYTF. CDR3 bases: TGTGCCAGCAGAGTCTTCCTATCTGGTGGCTACACCTTC. This chain uses TRBV28 with TRBJ1-2; D is undetermined. Trimming shortened V by 6 bases and J by 7 bases, and 15 bases separated the two germline ends. The CDR3 sequence is 13 residues long. The germline V gene encodes CDR1 MDHEN and CDR2 SYDVKM.

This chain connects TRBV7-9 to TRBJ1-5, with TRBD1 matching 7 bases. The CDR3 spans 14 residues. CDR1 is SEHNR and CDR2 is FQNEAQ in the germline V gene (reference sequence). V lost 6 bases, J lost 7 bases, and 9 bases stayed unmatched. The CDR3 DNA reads TGTGCCAGCAGTCGACAGGGTACACAACAGCCCCAGCATTTT. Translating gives CASSRQGTQQPQHF.

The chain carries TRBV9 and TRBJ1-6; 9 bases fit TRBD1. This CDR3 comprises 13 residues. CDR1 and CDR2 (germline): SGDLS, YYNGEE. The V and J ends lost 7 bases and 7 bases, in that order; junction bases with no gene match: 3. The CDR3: CASGTGWNSPLHF. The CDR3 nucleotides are TGTGCCAGCGGGACAGGGTGGAATTCACCCCTCCACTTT.

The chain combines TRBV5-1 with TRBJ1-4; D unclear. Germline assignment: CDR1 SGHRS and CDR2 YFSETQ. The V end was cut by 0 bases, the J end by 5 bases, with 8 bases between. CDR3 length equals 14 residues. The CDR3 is CASSLVAGNEKLFF. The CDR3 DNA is TGCGCCAGCAGCTTGGTGGCGGGGAATGAAAAACTGTTTTTT. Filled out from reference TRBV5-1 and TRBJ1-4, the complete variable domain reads KAGVTQTPRYLIKTRGQQVTLSCSPISGHRSVSWYQQTPGQGLQFLFEYFSETQRNKGNFPGRFSGRQFSNSRSEMNVSTLELGDSALYLCASSLVAGNEKLFFGSGTQLSVL.

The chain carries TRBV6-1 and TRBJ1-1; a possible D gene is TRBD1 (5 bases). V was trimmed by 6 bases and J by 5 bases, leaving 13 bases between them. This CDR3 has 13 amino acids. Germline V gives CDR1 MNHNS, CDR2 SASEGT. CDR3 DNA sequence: TGTGCCAGCAGCCGCGGGGGTGGAACTGAAGCTTTCTTT. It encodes CASSRGGGTEAFF.

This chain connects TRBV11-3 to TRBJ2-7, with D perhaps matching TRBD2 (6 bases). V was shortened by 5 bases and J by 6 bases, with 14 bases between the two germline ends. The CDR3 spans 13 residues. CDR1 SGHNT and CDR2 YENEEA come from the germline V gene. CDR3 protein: CASSRSSGREQYF. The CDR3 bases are TGTGCCAGCAGCCGTAGTAGCGGTCGCGAGCAGTACTTC.

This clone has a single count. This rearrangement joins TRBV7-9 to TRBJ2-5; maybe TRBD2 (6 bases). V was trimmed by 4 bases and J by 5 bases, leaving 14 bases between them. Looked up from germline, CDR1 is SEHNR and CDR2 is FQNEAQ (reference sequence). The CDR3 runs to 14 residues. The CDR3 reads CASSSLLEGETQYF. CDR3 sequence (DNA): TGTGCCAGCAGCTCACTGTTGGAGGGGGAGACCCAGTACTTC.

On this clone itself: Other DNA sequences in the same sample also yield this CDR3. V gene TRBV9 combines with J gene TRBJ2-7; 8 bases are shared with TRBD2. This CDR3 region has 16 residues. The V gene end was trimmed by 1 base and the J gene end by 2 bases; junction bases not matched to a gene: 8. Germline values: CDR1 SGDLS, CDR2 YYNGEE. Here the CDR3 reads CASSVFGGAGAYEQYF. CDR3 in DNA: TGTGCCAGCAGCGTATTCGGGGGGGCGGGGGCCTACGAGCAGTACTTC.

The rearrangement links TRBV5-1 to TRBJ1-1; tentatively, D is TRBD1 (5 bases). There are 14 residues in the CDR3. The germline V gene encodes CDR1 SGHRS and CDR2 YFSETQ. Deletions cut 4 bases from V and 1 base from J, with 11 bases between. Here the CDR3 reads CASSPTTGNTEAFF. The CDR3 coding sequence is TGCGCCAGCAGCCCGACCACAGGGAACACTGAAGCTTTCTTT.

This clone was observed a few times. The CDR3 sequence: CAWRTWGTGTNTGELFF. CDR3 DNA sequence: TGTGCCTGGAGGACATGGGGGACAGGGACGAACACCGGGGAGCTGTTTTTT. J is TRBJ2-2 and V is TRBV30; 9 bases agree with TRBD1. From germline, CDR1 is GTSNPN and CDR2 SVGIG (reference sequence). V was clipped by 3 bases and J by 0 bases; unmatched bases: 8. The CDR3 is 17 residues long.

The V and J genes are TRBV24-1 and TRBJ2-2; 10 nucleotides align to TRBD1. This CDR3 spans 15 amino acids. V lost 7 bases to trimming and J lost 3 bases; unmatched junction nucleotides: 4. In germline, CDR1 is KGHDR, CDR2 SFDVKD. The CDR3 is CATSGQGVDTGELFF. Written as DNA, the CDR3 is TGTGCCACCAGCGGACAGGGGGTGGACACCGGGGAGCTGTTTTTT.

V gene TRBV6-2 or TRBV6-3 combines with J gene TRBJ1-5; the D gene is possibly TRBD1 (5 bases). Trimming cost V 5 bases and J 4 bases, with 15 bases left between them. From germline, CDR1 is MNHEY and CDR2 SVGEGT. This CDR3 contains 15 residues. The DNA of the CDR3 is TGTGCCAGCAGTCGCCGACAGATCCAAAATCAGCCCCAGCATTTT. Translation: CASSRRQIQNQPQHF.

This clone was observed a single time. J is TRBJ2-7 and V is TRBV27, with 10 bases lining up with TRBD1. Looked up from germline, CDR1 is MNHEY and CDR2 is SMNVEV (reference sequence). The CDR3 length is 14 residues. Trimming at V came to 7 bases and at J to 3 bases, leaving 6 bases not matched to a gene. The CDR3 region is CASISRTGGYEQYF. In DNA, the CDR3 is TGTGCCAGCATCTCCCGGACAGGGGGCTACGAGCAGTACTTC.

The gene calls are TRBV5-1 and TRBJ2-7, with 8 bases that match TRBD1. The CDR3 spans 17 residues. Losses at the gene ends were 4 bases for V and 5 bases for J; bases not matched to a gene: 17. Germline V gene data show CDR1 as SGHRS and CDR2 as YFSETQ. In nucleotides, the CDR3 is TGCGCCAGCAGCCATTATGCAACTTCGGGACAGGCCAACGAGCAGTACTTC. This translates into CASSHYATSGQANEQYF.

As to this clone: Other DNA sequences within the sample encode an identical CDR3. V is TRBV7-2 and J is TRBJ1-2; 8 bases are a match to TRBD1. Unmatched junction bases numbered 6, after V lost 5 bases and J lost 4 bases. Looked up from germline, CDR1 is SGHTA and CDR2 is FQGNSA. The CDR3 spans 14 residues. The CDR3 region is CASSPGQGGYGYTF. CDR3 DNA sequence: TGTGCCAGCAGCCCCGGACAGGGCGGCTATGGCTACACCTTC.

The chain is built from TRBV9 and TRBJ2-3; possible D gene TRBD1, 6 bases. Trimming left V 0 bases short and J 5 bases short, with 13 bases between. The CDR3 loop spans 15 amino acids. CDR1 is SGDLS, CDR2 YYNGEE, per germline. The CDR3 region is CASSVDLGARDTQYF. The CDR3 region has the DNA TGTGCCAGCAGCGTAGATCTGGGGGCACGAGATACGCAGTATTTT.

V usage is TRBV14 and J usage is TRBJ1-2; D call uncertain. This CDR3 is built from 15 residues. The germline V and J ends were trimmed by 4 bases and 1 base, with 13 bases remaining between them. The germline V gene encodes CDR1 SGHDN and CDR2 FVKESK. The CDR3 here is CASSPPGLHNYGYTF. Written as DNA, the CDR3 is TGTGCCAGCAGCCCGCCCGGACTTCATAACTATGGCTACACCTTC.

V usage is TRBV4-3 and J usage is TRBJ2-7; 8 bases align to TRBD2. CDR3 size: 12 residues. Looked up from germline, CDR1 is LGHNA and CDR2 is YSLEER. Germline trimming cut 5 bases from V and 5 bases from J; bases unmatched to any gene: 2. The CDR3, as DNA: TGCGCCAGCAGCGCGGGGGGTAACGAGCAGTACTTC. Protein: CASSAGGNEQYF.

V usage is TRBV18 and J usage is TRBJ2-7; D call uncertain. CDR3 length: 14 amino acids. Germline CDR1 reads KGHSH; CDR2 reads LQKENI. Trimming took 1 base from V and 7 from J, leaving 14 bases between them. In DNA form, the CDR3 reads TGTGCCAGCTCACCACAAGGCCTAGGAAGGGAGCAGTACTTC. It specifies CASSPQGLGREQYF. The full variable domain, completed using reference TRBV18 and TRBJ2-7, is NAGVMQNPRHLVRRRGQEARLRCSPMKGHSHVYWYRQLPEEGLKFMVYLQKENIIDESGMPKERFSAEFPKEGPSILRIQQVVRGDSAAYFCASSPQGLGREQYFGPGTRLTVT.

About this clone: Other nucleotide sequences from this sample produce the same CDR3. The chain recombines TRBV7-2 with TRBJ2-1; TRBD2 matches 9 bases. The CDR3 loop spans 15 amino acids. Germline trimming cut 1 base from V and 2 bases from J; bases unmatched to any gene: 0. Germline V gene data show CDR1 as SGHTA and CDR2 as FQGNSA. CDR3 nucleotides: TGTGCCAGCAGCTTAGTAGCGGGGGCCTACAATGAGCAGTTCTTC. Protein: CASSLVAGAYNEQFF.

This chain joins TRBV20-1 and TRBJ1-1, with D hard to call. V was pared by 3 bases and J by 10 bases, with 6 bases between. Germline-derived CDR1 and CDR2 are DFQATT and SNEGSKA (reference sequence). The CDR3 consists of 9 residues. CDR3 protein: CSASRGAFF. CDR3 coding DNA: TGCAGTGCTAGCCGGGGAGCTTTCTTT.

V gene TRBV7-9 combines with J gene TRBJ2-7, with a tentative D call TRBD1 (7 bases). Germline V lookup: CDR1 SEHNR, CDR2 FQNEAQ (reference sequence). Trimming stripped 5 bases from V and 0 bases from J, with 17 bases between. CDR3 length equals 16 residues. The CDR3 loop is CASSRPGGPSSYEQYF. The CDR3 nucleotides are TGTGCCAGCAGCAGACCAGGGGGGCCGAGCTCCTACGAGCAGTACTTC. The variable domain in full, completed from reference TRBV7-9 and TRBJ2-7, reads DTGVSQNPRHKITKRGQNVTFRCDPISEHNRLYWYRQTLGQGPEFLTYFQNEAQLEKSRLLSDRFSAERPKGSFSTLEIQRTEQGDSAMYLCASSRPGGPSSYEQYFGPGTRLTVT.

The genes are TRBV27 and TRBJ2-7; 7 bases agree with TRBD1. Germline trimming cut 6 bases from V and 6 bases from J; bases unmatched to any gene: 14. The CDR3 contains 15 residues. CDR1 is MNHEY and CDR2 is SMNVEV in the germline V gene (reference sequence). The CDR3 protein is CASRTGTASGSEQYF. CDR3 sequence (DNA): TGTGCCAGCAGGACAGGGACCGCGAGCGGCAGCGAGCAGTACTTC.

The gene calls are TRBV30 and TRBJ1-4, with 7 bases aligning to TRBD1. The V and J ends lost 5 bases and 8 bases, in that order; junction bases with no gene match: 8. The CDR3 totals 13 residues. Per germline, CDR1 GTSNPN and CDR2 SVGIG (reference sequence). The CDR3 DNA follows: TGTGCCTGGGCCACAGGGGTGGGGGAAAAACTGTTTTTT. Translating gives CAWATGVGEKLFF. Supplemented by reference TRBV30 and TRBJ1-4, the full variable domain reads SQTIHQWPATLVQPVGSPLSLECTVEGTSNPNLYWYRQAAGRGLQLLFYSVGIGQISSEVPQNLSASRPQDRQFILSSKKLLLSDSGFYLCAWATGVGEKLFFGSGTQLSVL.

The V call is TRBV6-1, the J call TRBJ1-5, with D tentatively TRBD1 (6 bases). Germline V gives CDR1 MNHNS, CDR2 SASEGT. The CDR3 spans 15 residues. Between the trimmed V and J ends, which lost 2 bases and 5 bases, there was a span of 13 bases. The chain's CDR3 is CASSEWGTLHQPQHF. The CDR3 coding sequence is TGTGCCAGCAGTGAATGGGGGACACTCCATCAGCCCCAGCATTTT.